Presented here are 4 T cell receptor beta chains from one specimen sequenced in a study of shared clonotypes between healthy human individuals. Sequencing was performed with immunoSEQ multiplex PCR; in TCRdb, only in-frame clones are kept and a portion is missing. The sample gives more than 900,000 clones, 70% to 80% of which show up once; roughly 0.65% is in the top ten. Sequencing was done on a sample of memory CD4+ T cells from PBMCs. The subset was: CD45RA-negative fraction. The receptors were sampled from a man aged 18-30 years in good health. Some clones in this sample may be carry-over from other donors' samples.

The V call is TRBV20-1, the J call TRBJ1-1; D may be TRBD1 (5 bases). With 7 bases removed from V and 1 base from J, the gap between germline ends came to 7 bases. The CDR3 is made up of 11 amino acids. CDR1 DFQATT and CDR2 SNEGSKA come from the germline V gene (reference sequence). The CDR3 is CSVGGNTEAFF. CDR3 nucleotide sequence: TGCAGTGTGGGGGGGAACACTGAAGCTTTCTTT.

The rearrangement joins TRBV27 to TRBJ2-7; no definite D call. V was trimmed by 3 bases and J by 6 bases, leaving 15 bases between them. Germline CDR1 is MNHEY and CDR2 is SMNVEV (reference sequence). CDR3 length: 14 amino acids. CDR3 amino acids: CASSFERMWGEQYF. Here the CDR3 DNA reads TGTGCCAGCAGTTTCGAAAGAATGTGGGGCGAGCAGTACTTC.

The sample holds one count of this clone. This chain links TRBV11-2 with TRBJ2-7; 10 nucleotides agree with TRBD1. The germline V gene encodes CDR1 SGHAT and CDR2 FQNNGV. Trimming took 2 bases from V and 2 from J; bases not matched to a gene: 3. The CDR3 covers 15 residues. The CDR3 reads CASSLMGTGAYEQYF. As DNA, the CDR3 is TGTGCCAGCAGCTTAATGGGGACAGGGGCCTACGAGCAGTACTTC.

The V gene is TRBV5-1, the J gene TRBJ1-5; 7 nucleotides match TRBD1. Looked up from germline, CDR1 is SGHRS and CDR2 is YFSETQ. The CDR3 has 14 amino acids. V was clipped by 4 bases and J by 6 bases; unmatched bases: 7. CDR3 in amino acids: CASSEQGLGQPQHF. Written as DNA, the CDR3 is TGCGCCAGCAGCGAACAGGGGTTAGGTCAGCCCCAGCATTTT.